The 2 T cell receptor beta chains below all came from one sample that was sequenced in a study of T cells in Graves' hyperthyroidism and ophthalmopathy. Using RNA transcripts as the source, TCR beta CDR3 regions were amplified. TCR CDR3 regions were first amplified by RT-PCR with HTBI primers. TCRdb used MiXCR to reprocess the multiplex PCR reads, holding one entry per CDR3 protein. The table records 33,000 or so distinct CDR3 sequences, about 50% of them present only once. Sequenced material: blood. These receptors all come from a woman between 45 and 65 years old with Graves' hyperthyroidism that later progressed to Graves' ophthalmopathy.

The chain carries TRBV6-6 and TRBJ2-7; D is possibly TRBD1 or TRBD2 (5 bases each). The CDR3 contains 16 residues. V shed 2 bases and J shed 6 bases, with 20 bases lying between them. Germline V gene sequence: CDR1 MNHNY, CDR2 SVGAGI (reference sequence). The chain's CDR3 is CASSYAAGTSRSEQYF. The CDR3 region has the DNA TGTGCCAGCAGTTACGCCGCCGGGACGTCTCGATCCGAGCAGTACTTC.

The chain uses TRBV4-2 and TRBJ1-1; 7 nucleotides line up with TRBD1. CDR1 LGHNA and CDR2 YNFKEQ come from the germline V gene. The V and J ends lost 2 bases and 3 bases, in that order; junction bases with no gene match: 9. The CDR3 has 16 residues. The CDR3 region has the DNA TGTGCCAGCAGCCAATTGAGCGGACAGGCCGACACTGAAGCTTTCTTT. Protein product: CASSQLSGQADTEAFF.